This record concerns one T cell receptor (beta chain) sequence. Only in-frame clones appear in the TCRdb table, and some are missing; sequencing was by immunoSEQ multiplex PCR. The repertoire holds fewer than 100,000 clones, with 93% as singletons. With 4 bases clipped from V and 5 bases from J, the junction kept 4 bases outside the gene matches. The CDR3 has 13 amino acids. From germline, CDR1 is SGHKS and CDR2 YYEKEE (reference sequence). This sample was taken from a study of T cell changes during pregnancy in multiple sclerosis. The sequence derives from a female donor in good health, enrolled as a control in a pregnancy study. The rearrangement uses TRBV5-5 and TRBJ2-7, with TRBD1 matching 9 bases. This specimen was peripheral blood, taken after pregnancy. The CDR3 protein is CASSKRTGDEQYF. The CDR3 DNA sequence: TGTGCCAGCAGCAAAAGGACAGGGGACGAGCAGTACTTC. Variable domain in full (rest from reference TRBV5-5 and TRBJ2-7): DAGVTQSPTHLIKTRGQQVTLRCSPISGHKSVSWYQQVLGQGPQFIFQYYEKEERGRGNFPDRFSARQFPNYSSELNVNALLLGDSALYLCASSKRTGDEQYFGPGTRLTVT.